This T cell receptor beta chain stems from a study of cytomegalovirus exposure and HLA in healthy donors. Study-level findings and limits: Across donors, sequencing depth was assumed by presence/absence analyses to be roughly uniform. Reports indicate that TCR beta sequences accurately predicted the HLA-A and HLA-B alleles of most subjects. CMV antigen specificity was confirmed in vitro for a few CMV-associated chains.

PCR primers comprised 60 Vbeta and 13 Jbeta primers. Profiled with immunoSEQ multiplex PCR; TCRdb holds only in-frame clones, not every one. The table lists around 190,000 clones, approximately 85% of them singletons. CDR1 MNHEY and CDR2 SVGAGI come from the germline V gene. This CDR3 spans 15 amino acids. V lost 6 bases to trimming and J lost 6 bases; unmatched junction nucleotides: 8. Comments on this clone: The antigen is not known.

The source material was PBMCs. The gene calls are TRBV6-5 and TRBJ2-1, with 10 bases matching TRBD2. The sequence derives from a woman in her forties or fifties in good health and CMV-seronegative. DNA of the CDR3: TGTGCCAGCAGCCGCGGACTAGCGGACAGCAATGAGCAGTTCTTC. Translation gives CASSRGLADSNEQFF.